This note documents a single T cell receptor beta chain sequence. This entry belongs to a study of technical replicates of blood from a few donors. TCRdb's copy holds only in-frame clones and misses some; the assay was immunoSEQ multiplex PCR. The repertoire consists of 60,000 or so clones, with about 86% occurring once and the leading ten covering more than 4.5%. Sequencing was carried out using PBMCs. The sequence was obtained from a human donor in good health. Some clones in this sample may be carry-over from other donors' samples.

The CDR3 sequence is CASSHPDRGWTEAFF. The CDR3 DNA follows: TGTGCCAGCAGCCACCCGGACAGGGGTTGGACTGAAGCTTTCTTT. This chain joins TRBV5-4 and TRBJ1-1; TRBD1 aligns across 9 bases. V lost 4 bases, J lost 5 bases, and 9 bases stayed unmatched. This CDR3 contains 15 residues. Germline V gene sequence: CDR1 SGHNT, CDR2 YYREEE (reference sequence).